The TCR beta chain under discussion was sequenced for a study of blood T cell repertoires in COVID-19. Study-level information: Material from acute and convalescent COVID-19 was sourced from the United States, Italy and Spain. T cells, B-cell-depleted T cells, or PBMCs provided the cDNA or gDNA that served as material.

Authors' methods: It was from reference gene primer amplification that nucleated cell counts were estimated. Measured with immunoSEQ multiplex PCR; TCRdb has only the in-frame clones, and not every one. The D gene and trimming were derived from the DNA, and the V and J assignments and clone size from that table. The top ten clones hold around 1.7% of a sample with approximately 97,000 clones, about nine tenths of them seen once. Germline loops: CDR1 KGHSH, CDR2 LQKENI. V was clipped by 2 bases and J by 6 bases, with 7 bases between them. The CDR3 contains 12 residues. The sequence was obtained from a man aged 60-69 years with acute or convalescent COVID-19. The sample was peripheral blood. The genes are TRBV18 and TRBJ1-1; D uncertain. The CDR3 region has the DNA TGTGCCAGCTCACCAGACACGGCTGAAGCTTTCTTT. Its protein is CASSPDTAEAFF.